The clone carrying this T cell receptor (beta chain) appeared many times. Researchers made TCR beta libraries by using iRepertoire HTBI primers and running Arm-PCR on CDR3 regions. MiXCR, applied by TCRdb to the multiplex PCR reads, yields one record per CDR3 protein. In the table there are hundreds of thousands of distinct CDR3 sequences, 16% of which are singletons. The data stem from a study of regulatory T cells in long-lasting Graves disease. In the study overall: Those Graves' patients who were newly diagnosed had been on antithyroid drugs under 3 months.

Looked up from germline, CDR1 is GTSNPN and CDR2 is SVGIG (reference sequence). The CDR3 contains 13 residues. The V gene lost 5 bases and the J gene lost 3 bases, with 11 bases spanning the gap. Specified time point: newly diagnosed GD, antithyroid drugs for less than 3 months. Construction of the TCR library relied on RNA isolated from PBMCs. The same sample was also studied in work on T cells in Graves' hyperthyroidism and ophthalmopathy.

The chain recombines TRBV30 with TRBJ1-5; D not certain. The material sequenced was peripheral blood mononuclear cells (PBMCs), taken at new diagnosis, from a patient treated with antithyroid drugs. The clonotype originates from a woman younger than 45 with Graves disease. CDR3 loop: CAWARGSNQPQHF. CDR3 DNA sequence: TGTGCCTGGGCGAGAGGGTCCAATCAGCCCCAGCATTTT.